A few counts support the clone carrying this TCR beta chain. The antigen remains undetermined. This sample was taken from a study of vaccination and CD4 T cells after COVID-19. The wider study: In the convalescent cohort, there were six males and four females, two of them Hispanic. In the control cultures, a CEFX pool, an HIV-1 Nef pool, or no peptide was supplied. Broader study findings: SARS-CoV-2-reactive clonotypes rose nonsignificantly, with the median going from approximately 21 to 38.

The assay that was used to sequence DNA from cultured CD4+ T cells was the Oncomine TCR Beta short-read assay. TCRdb analysed the PCR reads with MiXCR anew, one entry per CDR3 protein. Seen here are approximately 3,800 distinct CDR3 sequences, 43% observed once, and the top ten hold just over 55%. Treatment defined: roughly 10-day PBMC culture with coronavirus spike peptide pools or control peptides (ViraFEST assay). The specimen sequenced was CD4+ T cells from blood, cultured in vitro. The clonotype originates from a human donor who had recovered from COVID-19.

Written as DNA, the CDR3 is TGCAGTGCTAGAGATTCGAGGGGGGCTGGTGAAAAACTGTTTTTT. Translating it yields CSARDSRGAGEKLFF. The gene calls are TRBV20-1 and TRBJ1-4, with D possibly being TRBD1 (6 bases). The germline V and J ends were trimmed by 0 bases and 7 bases, with 15 bases remaining between them. CDR3 length: 15 residues. Per the germline V gene, CDR1 is DFQATT and CDR2 is SNEGSKA (reference sequence).